The present T cell receptor beta chain was sequenced within a study of PD-L1 blockade in urothelial cancer. Study background: Analyses used blood from 3 weeks (second dose) and 6 weeks after treatment start.

Here immunoSEQ multiplex PCR was the method, and the copy in TCRdb shows in-frame clones only, minus some. This sample has some 54,000 clones, with approximately 87% found just once. The number of samples from each patient was between 1 and 8, taken pretreatment and on-treatment. Sequenced here: PBMCs, sampled around atezolizumab (anti-PD-L1) treatment. The clonotype was recovered from a man aged 35-49 years with urothelial cancer.

CDR3 bases: TGTGCCAGCAGTGTGGCAGAGGGCCAGTACTTC. Amino acid sequence: CASSVAEGQYF. The chain combines TRBV2 with TRBJ2-5; possible D gene TRBD2, 5 bases. V was clipped by 4 bases and J by 10 bases, with 10 bases between them. The length of the CDR3 is 11 residues. CDR1 is SNHLY and CDR2 is FYNNEI in the germline V gene.